This T cell receptor beta chain was recovered during a study of blood T cells in healthy people across ages. The study's findings and limits: TCR beta diversity correlated strongly with naive T cell percentage. Total diversity from one million sequenced T cells was likely underestimated.

A second PCR of roughly 7 to 11 cycles used a sample-barcoded 5' primer and a J-beta primer mix. Via MiXCR, TCRdb re-called the 5' RACE reads, giving one row per CDR3 protein. The repertoire holds 1.4 million or so distinct CDR3 sequences, with less than 45% as singletons. Of note for this clonotype: Its cognate antigen is unknown.

For every donor, a draw yielded roughly 9.3 milliliters of peripheral blood. Sequencing was performed on blood. The receptor was derived from a woman aged 18-29 years in good health.

The CDR3 DNA reads as TGCGCCAGCAGCTTGGGGGGCACGGGACTAAACGAGCAGTACTTC. Translation: CASSLGGTGLNEQYF. This chain joins TRBV5-1 and TRBJ2-5, with 7 bases identical to TRBD2. The J call may be incorrect, as the DNA end agrees better with TRBJ2-7. The CDR3 covers 15 residues. The germline gives CDR1 SGHRS, CDR2 YFSETQ.